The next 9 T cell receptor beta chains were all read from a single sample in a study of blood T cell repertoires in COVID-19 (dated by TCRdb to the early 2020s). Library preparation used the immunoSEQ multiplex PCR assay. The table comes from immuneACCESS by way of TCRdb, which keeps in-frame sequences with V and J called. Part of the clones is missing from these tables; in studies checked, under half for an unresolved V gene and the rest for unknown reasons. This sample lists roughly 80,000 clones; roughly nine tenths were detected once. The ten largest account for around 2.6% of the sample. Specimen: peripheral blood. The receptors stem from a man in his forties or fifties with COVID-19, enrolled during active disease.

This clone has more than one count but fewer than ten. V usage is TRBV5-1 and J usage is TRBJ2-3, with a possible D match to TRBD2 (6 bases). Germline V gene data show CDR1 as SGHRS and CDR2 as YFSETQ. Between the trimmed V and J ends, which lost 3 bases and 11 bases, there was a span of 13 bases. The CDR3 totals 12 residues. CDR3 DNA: TGCGCCAGCAGCTCGGAGGGCCCTAGGCAGTATTTT. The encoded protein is CASSSEGPRQYF.

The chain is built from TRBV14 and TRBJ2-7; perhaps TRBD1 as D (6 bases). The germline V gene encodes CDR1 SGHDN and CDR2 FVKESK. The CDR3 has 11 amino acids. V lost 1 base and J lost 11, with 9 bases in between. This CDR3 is CASSQARGKYF. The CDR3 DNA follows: TGTGCCAGCAGCCAAGCCAGGGGAAAGTACTTC.

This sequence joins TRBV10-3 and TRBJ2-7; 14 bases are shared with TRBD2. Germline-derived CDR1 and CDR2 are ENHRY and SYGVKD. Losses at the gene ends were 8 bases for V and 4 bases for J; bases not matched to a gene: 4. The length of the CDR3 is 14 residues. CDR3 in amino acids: CAIGTSGSFYEQYF. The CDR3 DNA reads TGTGCCATCGGGACTAGCGGGAGCTTTTACGAGCAGTACTTC.

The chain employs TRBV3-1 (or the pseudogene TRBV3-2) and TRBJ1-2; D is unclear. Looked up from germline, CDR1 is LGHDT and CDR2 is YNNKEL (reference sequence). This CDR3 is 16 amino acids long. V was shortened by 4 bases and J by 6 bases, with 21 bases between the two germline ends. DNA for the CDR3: TGTGCCAGCAGCCCTCGCGTACAGCCTACAACGGATGGCTACACCTTC. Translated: CASSPRVQPTTDGYTF.

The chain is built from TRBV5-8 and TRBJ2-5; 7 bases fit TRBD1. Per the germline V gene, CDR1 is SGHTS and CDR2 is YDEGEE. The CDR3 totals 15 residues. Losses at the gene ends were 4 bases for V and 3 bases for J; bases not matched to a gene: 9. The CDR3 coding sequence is TGTGCCAGCAGCCGGGACAGTCAAAGGGAAGAGACCCAGTACTTC. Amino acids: CASSRDSQREETQYF.

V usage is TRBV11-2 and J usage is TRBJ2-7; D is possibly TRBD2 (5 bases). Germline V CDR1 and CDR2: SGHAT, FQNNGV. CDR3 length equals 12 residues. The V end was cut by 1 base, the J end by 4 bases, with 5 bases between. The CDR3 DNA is TGTGCCAGCAGCTTAGGGACTTACGAGCAGTACTTC. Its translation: CASSLGTYEQYF.

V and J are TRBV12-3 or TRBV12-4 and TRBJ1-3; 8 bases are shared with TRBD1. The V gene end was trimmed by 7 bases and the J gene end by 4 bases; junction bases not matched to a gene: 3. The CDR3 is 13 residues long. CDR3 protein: CASTRTGGNTIYF. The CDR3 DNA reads TGTGCCAGCACCCGGACAGGGGGAAACACCATATATTTT.

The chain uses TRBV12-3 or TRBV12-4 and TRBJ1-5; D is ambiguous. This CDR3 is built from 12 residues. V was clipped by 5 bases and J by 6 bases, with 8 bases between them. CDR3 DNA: TGTGCCAGCAGTAGCAGCGGTCAGCCCCAGCATTTT. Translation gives CASSSSGQPQHF.

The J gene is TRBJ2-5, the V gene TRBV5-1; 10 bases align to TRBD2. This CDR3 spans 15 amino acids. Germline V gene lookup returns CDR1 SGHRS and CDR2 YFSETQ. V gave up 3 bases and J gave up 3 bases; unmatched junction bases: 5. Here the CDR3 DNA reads TGCGCCAGCAGCTCCCGGCTAGCGGGAGAAGAGACCCAGTACTTC. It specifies CASSSRLAGEETQYF.